The clone carrying this TCR beta chain was picked up a small number of times. Repertoires were generated with immunoSEQ multiplex PCR, while TCRdb's copy carries only in-frame clones and drops some. The sample includes about 99,000 clones, around 83% of them seen just once. The data were taken from a study of blood T cell repertoires in COVID-19. As for the study in general: COVID-19 samples, acute and convalescent, were from the United States, Italy and Spain. T cells, B-cell-depleted T cells, or PBMCs provided the cDNA or gDNA that served as material.

This CDR3 spans 15 amino acids. After removal of 1 base from V and 2 bases from J, the junction contained 5 bases not matched to a gene. CDR1 is LGHNA and CDR2 is YNFKEQ in the germline V gene. The receptor was derived from a man aged 65 to 85 with active or convalescent COVID-19. Sequencing was carried out using peripheral blood. The genes are TRBV4-2 and TRBJ2-7; 7 bases align to TRBD2. CDR3 coding DNA: TGTGCCAGCAGCCAAGCTAGCGGTGGCACCTACGAGCAGTACTTC. This translates into CASSQASGGTYEQYF.